The rows below give T cell receptor beta chains drawn from one sample of a study of shared clonotypes between healthy human individuals. Method: immunoSEQ multiplex PCR; TCRdb's copy keeps in-frame clones and lacks some. The sample consists of over a million clones, roughly 98% of them appearing once. Sequencing input: naive CD4+ T cells sorted from blood. These receptors originate from a young man in good health. The CDR3 runs from the conserved cysteine through the conserved F or W. D genes are given only for firm matches. Some rows mark clone size as missing; the rest say once, few, many or name a class of expanded clone.

V gene,J gene,D gene,clone size,CDR3 protein,CDR3 DNA
TRBV15,TRBJ2-1,-,-,CATSRAGAGSNEQFF,TGTGCCACCAGCAGAGCGGGGGCGGGTTCCAATGAGCAGTTCTTC
TRBV28,TRBJ2-1,-,-,CASSTKYNEQFF,TGTGCCAGCAGTACAAAGTACAATGAGCAGTTCTTC
TRBV9,TRBJ2-1,TRBD2,-,CASSVATGGTSHEQFF,TGTGCCAGCAGCGTAGCTACGGGAGGGACTTCTCACGAGCAGTTCTTC
TRBV19,TRBJ2-5,-,-,CASSARRGSETQYF,TGTGCCAGTAGCGCCCGCCGAGGTTCTGAGACCCAGTACTTC
TRBV19,TRBJ1-5,TRBD1,once,CASSTGTGGQPQHF,TGTGCCAGTAGTACCGGGACAGGGGGTCAGCCCCAGCATTTT
TRBV19,TRBJ2-1,-,-,CAIKNRVDEQFF,TGTGCCATTAAGAACAGGGTTGATGAGCAGTTCTTC
TRBV5-1,TRBJ2-1,TRBD2,-,CASSLVPAPAGGGWAYNEQFF,TGCGCCAGCAGCTTGGTCCCGGCCCCCGCGGGAGGGGGTTGGGCCTACAATGAGCAGTTCTTC
TRBV5-1,TRBJ2-3,-,-,CASSALGLSGADTQYF,TGCGCCAGCAGCGCTCTGGGACTTTCAGGAGCAGATACGCAGTATTTT
TRBV28,TRBJ2-3,TRBD1,-,CASSLAGGRKDTQYF,TGTGCCAGCAGTTTGGCAGGGGGCCGAAAAGATACGCAGTATTTT
TRBV12-5,TRBJ2-3,-,once,CASGFPCGDTQYF,TGTGCTAGTGGTTTTCCCTGTGGGGATACGCAGTATTTT
TRBV7-3,TRBJ2-1,TRBD2,-,CASSLGGRGVNEQFF,TGTGCCAGCAGCTTAGGCGGGAGGGGAGTGAATGAGCAGTTCTTC
TRBV10-3,TRBJ2-7,-,-,CAISPSLGPSSSYEQYF,TGTGCCATCAGTCCATCTCTGGGGCCGTCGAGCTCCTACGAGCAGTACTTC
TRBV5-1,TRBJ2-3,TRBD2,-,CASSLQAGFTDTQYF,TGCGCCAGCAGCTTGCAAGCGGGGTTCACAGATACGCAGTATTTT
TRBV28,TRBJ2-7,TRBD1,once,CASSSGTGLYEQYF,TGTGCCAGCAGTTCCGGGACAGGACTCTACGAGCAGTACTTC
TRBV19,TRBJ2-2,-,-,CASTGRATGELFF,TGTGCCAGTACAGGCAGGGCCACCGGGGAGCTGTTTTTT
TRBV6-1,TRBJ2-3,-,-,CASSVASGSSTDTQYF,TGTGCCAGCAGTGTCGCTTCAGGGAGTAGCACAGATACGCAGTATTTT
TRBV28,TRBJ2-3,TRBD1,-,CASQSWDRYGYF,TGTGCCAGCCAGTCTTGGGACAGGTACGGGTATTTT
TRBV29-1,TRBJ2-7,TRBD1,-,CSVEDTGGPSSYEQYF,TGCAGCGTTGAAGACACAGGGGGCCCCAGCTCCTACGAGCAGTACTTC
TRBV7-2,TRBJ2-3,-,-,CASSLVRSTDTQYF,TGTGCCAGCAGCTTAGTTCGGAGCACAGATACGCAGTATTTT
TRBV7-3,TRBJ2-3,-,-,CASSLVFSDTQYF,TGTGCCAGCAGCTTGGTGTTTTCAGATACGCAGTATTTT
TRBV14,TRBJ2-1,-,-,CASSRRSRDNEQFF,TGTGCCAGCAGCAGGCGTAGTCGGGACAATGAGCAGTTCTTC
TRBV29-1,TRBJ2-7,-,-,CSVVGGRGSVNEQYF,TGCAGCGTTGTCGGGGGCCGTGGGTCCGTCAACGAGCAGTACTTC
TRBV19,TRBJ1-1,-,-,CASSSFLNTEAFF,TGTGCCAGTAGTAGTTTTTTGAACACTGAAGCTTTCTTT
TRBV6-5,TRBJ1-1,TRBD1,-,CASSQLRDRETEAFF,TGTGCCAGCAGTCAACTCCGAGACAGGGAGACTGAAGCTTTCTTT
TRBV7-8,TRBJ2-7,-,-,CASSRNRVRPYEQYF,TGTGCCAGCAGCCGGAACAGGGTACGACCCTACGAGCAGTACTTC
TRBV7-9,TRBJ1-1,-,-,CASSLGGFFTEIFF,TGTGCCAGCAGCTTAGGGGGTTTTTTCACGGAGATCTTCTTT
TRBV4-3,TRBJ2-7,-,once,CASSPGGSRYEQYF,TGCGCCAGCAGCCCCGGGGGTAGTCGTTACGAGCAGTACTTC
TRBV7-8,TRBJ1-1,-,-,CASSLLHDTEAFF,TGTGCCAGCAGCTTATTACACGACACTGAAGCTTTCTTT
TRBV28,TRBJ2-3,-,-,CASTSSPQDTQYF,TGTGCCAGCACGTCATCCCCACAAGATACGCAGTATTTT
TRBV2,TRBJ2-2,-,-,CASSENRRNTGELFF,TGTGCCAGCAGTGAAAACAGGAGAAACACCGGGGAGCTGTTTTTT
TRBV28,TRBJ1-2,-,-,CASSLRYYGYTF,TGTGCCAGCAGTTTACGATACTATGGCTACACCTTC
TRBV11-2,TRBJ2-1,-,-,CASSQGYYNEQFF,TGTGCCAGCAGCCAGGGATACTACAATGAGCAGTTCTTC
TRBV9,TRBJ2-3,-,-,CASSRWTVTDTQYF,TGTGCCAGCAGCAGATGGACAGTGACAGATACGCAGTATTTT
TRBV5-1,TRBJ2-3,-,few,CASSLAGTDTQYF,TGCGCCAGCAGCTTGGCCGGGACAGATACGCAGTATTTT